This TCR beta chain was documented in a study of molecular identifiers for immune sequencing clone quantification. The germline V and J ends were trimmed by 6 bases and 3 bases, with 8 bases remaining between them. Germline-derived CDR1 and CDR2 are PRHDT and FYEKMQ (reference sequence). This CDR3 is 12 amino acids long. Sorting recovered naive CD8 T cells on a CD8+CD4-CCR7+CD45RA+ profile. This clonotype was counted a few times. A much more abundant neighbour one base away suggests this may be a read error. TCRdb fed the PCR reads into MiXCR, producing one record per CDR3 protein. The table lists roughly 630,000 distinct CDR3 sequences, 25% of them singletons.

This sequence joins TRBV13 and TRBJ2-5; a weak D match, TRBD1 (6 bases). The sample taken for sequencing was naive CD8+ T cells from blood, with Jurkat cell RNA spiked in. The sample's subset: FACS-sorted CD8+CD4-CCR7+CD45RA+ naive T cells. This TCR came from a human donor in good health. Some libraries in this study had Jurkat cell RNA spiked in. CDR3 sequence (DNA): TGTGCCAGCAGGGGGGCCGAAGAGACCCAGTACTTC. Translating it yields CASRGAEETQYF.